The 18 T cell receptor beta chains listed next were all sequenced from one sample in a study of post-analysis software for immune sequencing data. Study observations and caveats: Four to six TRBV segments (TRBV5-6, TRBV5-1 and TRBV20-1 among them) occurred more frequently in patients than in controls.

Unique-molecular-identifier-tagged TCR beta cDNA libraries were used. TCRdb redid the calling of the PCR reads with MiXCR, one entry per CDR3 protein. This repertoire shows approximately 630,000 distinct CDR3 sequences, approximately 60% found once; its top ten account for over 9%. Antigen specificity for these receptors is unknown. The sample taken for sequencing was blood. These receptors were taken from a girl aged 2 to 9 with multiple sclerosis.

This clonotype has only a few counts. The rearrangement links TRBV18 to TRBJ2-2; possible D gene TRBD2, 5 bases. V was pared by 6 bases and J by 0 bases, with 14 bases between. Germline V gene sequence: CDR1 KGHSH, CDR2 LQKENI. CDR3 length: 16 amino acids. CDR3: CASSPLAGANTGELFF. The CDR3 coding sequence is TGTGCCAGCTCGCCCTTGGCGGGCGCGAACACCGGGGAGCTGTTTTTT. The entire variable domain, with the rest obtained from reference TRBV18 and TRBJ2-2, is as follows: NAGVMQNPRHLVRRRGQEARLRCSPMKGHSHVYWYRQLPEEGLKFMVYLQKENIIDESGMPKERFSAEFPKEGPSILRIQQVVRGDSAAYFCASSPLAGANTGELFFGEGSRLTVL.

This clonotype occurred once. The chain combines TRBV7-9 with TRBJ1-1; D is unresolved. The CDR3 contains 17 residues. V shed 1 base and J shed 1 base, with 16 bases lying between them. CDR1 is SEHNR, CDR2 FQNEAQ, per germline (reference sequence). The CDR3 DNA sequence: TGTGCCAGCAGCTTAGTGGTAGGAACTACGGGGAACACTGAAGCTTTCTTT. It encodes CASSLVVGTTGNTEAFF. The variable domain in full, with the rest retrieved from reference TRBV7-9 and TRBJ1-1, is DTGVSQNPRHKITKRGQNVTFRCDPISEHNRLYWYRQTLGQGPEFLTYFQNEAQLEKSRLLSDRFSAERPKGSFSTLEIQRTEQGDSAMYLCASSLVVGTTGNTEAFFGQGTRLTVV.

The chain uses TRBV9 and TRBJ2-7; D is tentatively TRBD1 or TRBD2 (7 bases each). Trimming took off 4 bases at V and 0 bases at J, with 14 bases between the two ends. The germline gives CDR1 SGDLS, CDR2 YYNGEE. The CDR3 runs to 15 residues. In nucleotides, the CDR3 is TGTGCCAGCAGCCCAGGGGGGGGTATCTCCTACGAGCAGTACTTC. Translating it yields CASSPGGGISYEQYF.

This clonotype was counted a few times. J is TRBJ2-1 and V is TRBV5-5, with TRBD2 as a possible D gene (5 bases). CDR1 is SGHKS, CDR2 YYEKEE, per germline (reference sequence). Deletions cut 4 bases from V and 2 bases from J, with 10 bases between. This CDR3 has 14 residues. CDR3 region: CASSLTRTYNEQFF. The CDR3 region has the DNA TGTGCCAGCAGCCTTACTAGAACCTACAATGAGCAGTTCTTC.

This chain connects TRBV2 to TRBJ1-6; D may be TRBD1 (6 bases). Trimming took off 7 bases at V and 6 bases at J, with 16 bases between the two ends. Germline assignment: CDR1 SNHLY and CDR2 FYNNEI. The CDR3 consists of 15 residues. CDR3 protein: CASNGGGGVNSPLHF. DNA of the CDR3: TGTGCCAGCAACGGAGGAGGGGGGGTTAATTCACCCCTCCACTTT.

This sequence joins TRBV5-1 and TRBJ1-1; D possibly corresponds to TRBD1 (5 bases). The germline CDR1 and CDR2 sequences are SGHRS and YFSETQ. This CDR3 spans 16 amino acids. Trimming stripped 3 bases from V and 1 base from J, with 16 bases between. CDR3 nucleotides: TGCGCCAGCAGCTGGACCCCCACAGGCCGGAACACTGAAGCTTTCTTT. Translation: CASSWTPTGRNTEAFF.

The J gene is TRBJ2-2, the V gene TRBV7-3; unclear D gene. The V and J ends lost 5 bases and 0 bases respectively, with 13 bases between them. Germline V gives CDR1 SGHTA, CDR2 FQGTGA. This CDR3 is built from 16 residues. The CDR3 here is CASSAHPQPNTGELFF. The CDR3 nucleotides are TGTGCCAGCAGCGCCCACCCACAACCGAACACCGGGGAGCTGTTTTTT.

The rearrangement links TRBV12-3 or TRBV12-4 to TRBJ2-1; D is perhaps TRBD2 (5 bases). Trimming removed 6 bases at V and 7 bases at J, with 16 bases between. The CDR3 is made up of 14 amino acids. In DNA form, the CDR3 reads TGTGCCAGCAGAGAAGCTAGCCCGGCGAATGAGCAGTTCTTC. Amino acids: CASREASPANEQFF.

V usage is TRBV20-1 and J usage is TRBJ1-1, with D unresolved. The CDR3 sequence is 16 residues long. With 1 base removed from V and 2 bases from J, the gap between germline ends came to 17 bases. Per the germline V gene, CDR1 is DFQATT and CDR2 is SNEGSKA (reference sequence). The chain's CDR3 is CSARAAGGLLNTEAFF. CDR3 coding DNA: TGCAGTGCTAGAGCGGCAGGAGGGCTCCTCAACACTGAAGCTTTCTTT.

On this clonotype itself: A read error may account for a junction end that differs from germline. The V and J genes are TRBV6-2 or TRBV6-3 and TRBJ2-5, with D maybe TRBD1 (7 bases). Germline V gene data show CDR1 as MNHEY and CDR2 as SVGEGT. The CDR3 is 16 amino acids. The CDR3 loop reads CTSNKIEQGRRETQYF. CDR3 DNA sequence: TGTACCAGCAACAAAATCGAACAGGGGAGGAGAGAGACCCAGTACTTC.

The CDR3 bases are TGTGCCAGCAGCCAGAGGGGAACTAATGAAAAACTGTTTTTT. It yields the protein CASSQRGTNEKLFF. The gene calls are TRBV3-1 and TRBJ1-4; a weak D match, TRBD1 (5 bases). Germline V lookup: CDR1 LGHDT, CDR2 YNNKEL (reference sequence). CDR3 size: 14 residues. V lost 3 bases and J 1 base, leaving 6 bases between the germline ends.

This rearrangement joins TRBV7-9 to TRBJ1-2, with 7 bases fitting TRBD1. The CDR3 spans 14 residues. J was trimmed by 3 bases and V by 5 bases; bases with no gene match: 6. Germline V lookup: CDR1 SEHNR, CDR2 FQNEAQ (reference sequence). This chain's CDR3 is CASSMTGIDYGYTF. CDR3 DNA: TGTGCCAGCAGCATGACAGGGATTGACTATGGCTACACCTTC.

This clonotype came up a few times. The J gene is TRBJ1-2, the V gene TRBV6-5; TRBD1 agrees at 7 bases. CDR1 and CDR2 (germline): MNHEY, SVGAGI. The junction had 13 bases not matched to a gene; V was cut back by 6 bases and J by 9 bases. The CDR3 runs 14 residues. CDR3 region: CASSPGTALPRYTF. As DNA, the CDR3 is TGTGCCAGCAGCCCGGGGACAGCTTTACCGCGCTACACCTTC.

The rearrangement links TRBV7-9 to TRBJ1-1; perhaps TRBD1 as D (6 bases). The CDR3 length is 15 residues. V lost 1 base, J lost 0 bases, and 9 bases lay in between. Per germline, CDR1 SEHNR and CDR2 FQNEAQ (reference sequence). The CDR3 sequence: CASSLEDSMNTEAFF. As DNA, the CDR3 is TGTGCCAGCAGCTTAGAGGACAGCATGAACACTGAAGCTTTCTTT.

This clonotype appeared a few times. Here the CDR3 DNA reads TGCAGCACCCGGGGGGTCGACGGAAACACCATATATTTT. Translated, it gives CSTRGVDGNTIYF. This chain joins TRBV29-1 and TRBJ1-3, with D perhaps TRBD1 (5 bases). This CDR3 has 13 amino acids. CDR1 SQVTM and CDR2 ANQGSEA come from the germline V gene. V dropped 8 bases and J dropped 4 bases, with 15 bases sitting between them.

CDR3 sequence reads: CASSLIGVTEAFF. CDR3 sequence (DNA): TGTGCCAGCAGCTTAATAGGGGTCACTGAAGCTTTCTTT. The rearrangement links TRBV7-3 to TRBJ1-1; tentatively, D is TRBD1 (5 bases). V was trimmed by 1 base and J by 4 bases, leaving 7 bases between them. CDR1 is SGHTA, CDR2 FQGTGA, per germline. The CDR3 extends over 13 amino acids.

The CDR3 protein is CASSVVRNTEAFF. The CDR3 nucleotides are TGCGCCAGCAGTGTGGTCAGGAACACTGAAGCTTTCTTT. The genes are TRBV10-2 and TRBJ1-1; D not resolved. V shed 4 bases and J shed 1 base, with 7 bases lying between them. The CDR3 consists of 13 residues. Germline loops: CDR1 WSHSY, CDR2 SAAADI.

The chain combines TRBV7-2 with TRBJ2-3; TRBD2 might be the D (5 bases). Germline CDR1 and CDR2: SGHTA and FQGNSA. The CDR3 contains 14 residues. The V and J ends lost 1 base and 4 bases respectively, with 9 bases between them. The chain's CDR3 is CASSLDRSADTQYF. The CDR3 DNA reads TGTGCCAGCAGCTTAGATCGTAGCGCAGATACGCAGTATTTT.